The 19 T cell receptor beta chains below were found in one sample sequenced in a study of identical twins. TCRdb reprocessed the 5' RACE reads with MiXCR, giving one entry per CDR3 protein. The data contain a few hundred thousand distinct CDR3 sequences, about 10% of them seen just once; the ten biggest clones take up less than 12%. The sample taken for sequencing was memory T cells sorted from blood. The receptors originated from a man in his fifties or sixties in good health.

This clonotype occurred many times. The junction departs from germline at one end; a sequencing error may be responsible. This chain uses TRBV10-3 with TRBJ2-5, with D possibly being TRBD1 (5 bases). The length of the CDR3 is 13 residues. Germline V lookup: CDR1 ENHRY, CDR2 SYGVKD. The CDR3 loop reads CAIRGLGQGTQYF. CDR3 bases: TGTGCCATCAGGGGTTTGGGGCAAGGGACCCAGTACTTC.

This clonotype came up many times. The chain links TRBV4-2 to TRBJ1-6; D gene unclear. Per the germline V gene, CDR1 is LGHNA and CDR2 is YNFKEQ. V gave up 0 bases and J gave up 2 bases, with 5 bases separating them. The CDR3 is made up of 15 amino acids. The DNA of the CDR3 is TGTGCCAGCAGCCAAGAAGGCCCCTATAATTCACCCCTCCACTTT. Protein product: CASSQEGPYNSPLHF.

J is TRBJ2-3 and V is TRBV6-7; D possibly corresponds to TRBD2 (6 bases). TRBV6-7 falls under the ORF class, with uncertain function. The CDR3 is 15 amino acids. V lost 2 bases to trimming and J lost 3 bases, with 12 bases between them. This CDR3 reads CASSYGAGGTDTQYF. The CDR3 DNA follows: TGTGCCAGCAGTTACGGGGCAGGAGGGACAGATACGCAGTATTTT.

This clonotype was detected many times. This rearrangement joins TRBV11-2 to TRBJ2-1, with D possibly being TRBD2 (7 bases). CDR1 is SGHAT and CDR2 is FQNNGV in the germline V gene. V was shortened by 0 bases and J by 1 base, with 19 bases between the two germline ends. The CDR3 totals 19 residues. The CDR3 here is CASSLDGMGGGKSYNEQFF. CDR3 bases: TGTGCCAGCAGCTTAGATGGGATGGGGGGGGGCAAGTCCTACAATGAGCAGTTCTTC. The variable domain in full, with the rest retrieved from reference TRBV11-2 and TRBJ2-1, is EAGVAQSPRYKIIEKRQSVAFWCNPISGHATLYWYQQILGQGPKLLIQFQNNGVVDDSQLPKDRFSAERLKGVDSTLKIQPAKLEDSAVYLCASSLDGMGGGKSYNEQFFGPGTRLTVL.

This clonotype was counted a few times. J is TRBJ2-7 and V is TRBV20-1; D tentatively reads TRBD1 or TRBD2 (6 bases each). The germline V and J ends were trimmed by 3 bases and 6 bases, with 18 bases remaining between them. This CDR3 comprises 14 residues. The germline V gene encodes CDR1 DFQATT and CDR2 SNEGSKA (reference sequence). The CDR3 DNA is TGCAGTGCTAGTGCCGGGGGCGGTATCGCCGAGCAGTACTTC. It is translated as CSASAGGGIAEQYF.

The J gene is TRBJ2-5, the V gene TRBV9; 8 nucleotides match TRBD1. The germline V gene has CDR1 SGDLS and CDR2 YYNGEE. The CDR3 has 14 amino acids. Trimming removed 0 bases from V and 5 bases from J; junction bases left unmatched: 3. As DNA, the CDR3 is TGTGCCAGCAGCGTAGCAGGGGGCGCGGAGACCCAGTACTTC. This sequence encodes CASSVAGGAETQYF.

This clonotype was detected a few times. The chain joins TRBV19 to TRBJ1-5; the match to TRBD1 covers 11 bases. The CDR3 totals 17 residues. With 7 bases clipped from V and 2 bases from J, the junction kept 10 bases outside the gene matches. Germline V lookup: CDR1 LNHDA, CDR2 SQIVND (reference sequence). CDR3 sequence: CASTADRGRVGNQPQHF. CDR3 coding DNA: TGTGCCAGTACCGCGGACAGGGGGCGGGTCGGCAATCAGCCCCAGCATTTT.

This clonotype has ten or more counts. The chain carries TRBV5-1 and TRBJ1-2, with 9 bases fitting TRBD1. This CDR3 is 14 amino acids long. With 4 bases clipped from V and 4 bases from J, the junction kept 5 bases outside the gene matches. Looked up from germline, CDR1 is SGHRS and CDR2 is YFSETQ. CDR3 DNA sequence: TGCGCCAGCAGCCCGCTGACAGGGGGCTATGGCTACACCTTC. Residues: CASSPLTGGYGYTF.

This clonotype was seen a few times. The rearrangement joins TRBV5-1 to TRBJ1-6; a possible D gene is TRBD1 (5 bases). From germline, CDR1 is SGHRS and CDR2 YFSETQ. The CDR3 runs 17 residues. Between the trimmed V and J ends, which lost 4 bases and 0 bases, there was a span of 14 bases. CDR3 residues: CASSDPTGGSYNSPLHF. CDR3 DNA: TGCGCCAGCAGCGACCCCACAGGAGGCTCCTATAATTCACCCCTCCACTTT.

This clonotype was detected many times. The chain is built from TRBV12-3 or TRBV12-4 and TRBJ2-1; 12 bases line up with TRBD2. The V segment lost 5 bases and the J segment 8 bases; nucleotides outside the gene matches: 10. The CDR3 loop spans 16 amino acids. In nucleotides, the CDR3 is TGTGCCAGCAGTCACGATACTAGCGGGGGGCTCGATGAGCAGTTCTTC. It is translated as CASSHDTSGGLDEQFF.

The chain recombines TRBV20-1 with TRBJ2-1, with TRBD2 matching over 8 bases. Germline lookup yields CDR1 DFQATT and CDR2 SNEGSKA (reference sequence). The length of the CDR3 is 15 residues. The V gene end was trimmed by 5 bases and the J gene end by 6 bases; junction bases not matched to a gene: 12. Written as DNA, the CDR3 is TGCAGTGCTCCTCGTTTAGCGGGATTTGGCAATGAGCAGTTCTTC. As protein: CSAPRLAGFGNEQFF.

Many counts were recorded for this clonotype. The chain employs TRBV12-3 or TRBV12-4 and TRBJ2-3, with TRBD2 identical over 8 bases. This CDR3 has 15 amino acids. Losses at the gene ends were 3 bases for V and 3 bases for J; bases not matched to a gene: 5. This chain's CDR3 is CASSFDGRETDTQYF. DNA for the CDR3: TGTGCCAGCAGTTTCGACGGGAGGGAGACAGATACGCAGTATTTT.

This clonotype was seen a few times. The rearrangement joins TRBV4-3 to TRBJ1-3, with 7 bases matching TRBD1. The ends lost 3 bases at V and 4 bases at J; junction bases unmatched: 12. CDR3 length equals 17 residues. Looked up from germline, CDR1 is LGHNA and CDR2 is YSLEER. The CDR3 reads CASSQHLGGAGGNTIYF. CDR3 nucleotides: TGCGCCAGCAGCCAGCACCTAGGGGGCGCGGGGGGAAACACCATATATTTT.

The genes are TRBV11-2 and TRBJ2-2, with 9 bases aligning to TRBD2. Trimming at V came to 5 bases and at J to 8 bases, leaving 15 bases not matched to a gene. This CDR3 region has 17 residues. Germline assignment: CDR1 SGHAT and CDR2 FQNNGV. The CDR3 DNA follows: TGTGCCAGCAGCCAAGTGCGGGGAACGGGACTAGCTGGGGAGCTGTTTTTT. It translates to CASSQVRGTGLAGELFF.

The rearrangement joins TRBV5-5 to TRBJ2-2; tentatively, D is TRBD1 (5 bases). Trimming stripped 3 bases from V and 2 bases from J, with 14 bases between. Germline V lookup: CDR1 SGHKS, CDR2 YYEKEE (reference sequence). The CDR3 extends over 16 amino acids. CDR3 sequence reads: CASSSRGGRNTGELFF. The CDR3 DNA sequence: TGTGCCAGCAGCTCTAGGGGCGGCCGCAACACCGGGGAGCTGTTTTTT.

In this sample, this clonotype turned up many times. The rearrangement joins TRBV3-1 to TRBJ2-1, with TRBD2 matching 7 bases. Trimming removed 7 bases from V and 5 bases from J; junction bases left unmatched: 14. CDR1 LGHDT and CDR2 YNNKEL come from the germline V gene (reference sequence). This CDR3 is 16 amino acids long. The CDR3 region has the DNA TGTGCCAGCACTCTCCATAGCGGGTTAAAAAACAATGAGCAGTTCTTC. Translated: CASTLHSGLKNNEQFF.

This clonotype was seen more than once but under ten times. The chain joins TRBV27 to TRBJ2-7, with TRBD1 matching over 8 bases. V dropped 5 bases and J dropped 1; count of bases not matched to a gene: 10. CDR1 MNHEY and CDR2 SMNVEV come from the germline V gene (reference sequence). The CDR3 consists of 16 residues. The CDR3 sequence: CASSMSGQEISYEQYF. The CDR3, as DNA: TGTGCCAGCAGTATGTCGGGACAGGAGATTTCCTACGAGCAGTACTTC.

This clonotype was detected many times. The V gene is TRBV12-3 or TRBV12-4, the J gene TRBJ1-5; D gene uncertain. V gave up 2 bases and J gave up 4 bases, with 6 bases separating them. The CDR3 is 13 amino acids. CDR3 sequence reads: CASSLNKNQPQHF. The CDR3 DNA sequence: TGTGCCAGCAGTTTAAACAAGAATCAGCCCCAGCATTTT.

CDR3 amino acids: CASSQDRPYEQYF. CDR3 bases: TGTGCCAGCAGCCAAGATCGGCCCTACGAGCAGTACTTC. The rearrangement joins TRBV3-1 to TRBJ2-7, with D unclear. Germline CDR1 is LGHDT and CDR2 is YNNKEL (reference sequence). V shed 0 bases and J shed 2 bases, with 5 bases lying between them. This CDR3 is built from 13 residues.